The 20 T cell receptor beta chains below were found in one sample sequenced in a study of T cell repertoires in cytomegalovirus infection (dated by TCRdb to the late 2010s). The treatment or condition label, read with the paper, signifies: in vitro stimulation with specific CMV peptide epitopes to enrich CMV-specific T cells. No antigen is known for these receptors. TCRdb names Illumina HiSeq 1500 as the instrument used. TCRdb trimmed the raw reads at Q25, called clones with MiXCR and kept productive beta chains. CDR3 protein sequences are deduplicated, and each keeps its most common genes and DNA. The sample data list 550,000 to 850,000 distinct CDR3 sequences, and roughly 33% of these were observed just once. Of the sample, about 20% is held by the ten largest clones. The sample was cultured PBMCs, taken from culture after CMV antigen stimulation. Source of these receptors: a human donor in good health (CMV status not recorded). Some clones in this sample may be carry-over from other donors' samples.

This chain uses TRBV29-1 with TRBJ2-7; 7 bases align to TRBD1. Germline V gene sequence: CDR1 SQVTM, CDR2 ANQGSEA. The CDR3 consists of 12 residues. V dropped 4 bases and J dropped 4; count of bases not matched to a gene: 4. CDR3 amino acids: CSVAGQRYEQYF. As DNA, the CDR3 is TGCAGCGTTGCGGGACAGAGATACGAGCAGTACTTC.

This clonotype was counted between two and nine times. This chain joins TRBV19 and TRBJ1-4, with a possible D match to TRBD1 (6 bases). V was trimmed by 4 bases and J by 2 bases, leaving 14 bases between them. Germline V gene sequence: CDR1 LNHDA, CDR2 SQIVND (reference sequence). The CDR3 runs 16 residues. In nucleotides, the CDR3 is TGTGCCAGTAGTACCCGGACAGTTTCGACTAATGAAAAACTGTTTTTT. Protein sequence: CASSTRTVSTNEKLFF.

The chain combines TRBV20-1 with TRBJ2-1; D may be TRBD1 (6 bases). Germline V lookup: CDR1 DFQATT, CDR2 SNEGSKA (reference sequence). Trimming removed 5 bases from V and 4 bases from J, with 9 bases in between. CDR3 length: 12 residues. In DNA form, the CDR3 reads TGCAGTGCTTCACAGGGATACAATGAGCAGTTCTTC. This gives the protein CSASQGYNEQFF.

This clonotype was seen ten or more times. The rearrangement uses TRBV4-1 and TRBJ1-4, with D uncertain. Deletions cut 3 bases from V and 4 bases from J, with 15 bases between. The germline V gene has CDR1 MGHRA and CDR2 YSYEKL. The CDR3 contains 16 residues. CDR3 in amino acids: CASSHRLLADNEKLFF. In DNA, the CDR3 is TGCGCCAGCAGCCACCGCCTTTTGGCGGATAATGAAAAACTGTTTTTT.

The chain couples TRBV12-3 or TRBV12-4 to TRBJ2-7, with unresolved D. The ends were cut back, 1 base at V and 0 bases at J, with 13 bases in the middle. The CDR3 covers 16 residues. This CDR3 reads CASSLEYSGSSYEQYF. Written as DNA, the CDR3 is TGTGCCAGCAGTTTAGAGTACTCAGGTAGCTCCTACGAGCAGTACTTC.

In this sample, this clonotype turned up many times. V gene TRBV7-9 combines with J gene TRBJ2-5, with D uncertain. V shed 7 bases and J shed 9 bases, with 15 bases lying between them. The CDR3 runs to 12 residues. Germline assignment: CDR1 SEHNR and CDR2 FQNEAQ (reference sequence). CDR3 sequence (DNA): TGTGCCAGCACCTCCTTGACGGAGCCCCAGTACTTC. Translated: CASTSLTEPQYF.

V is TRBV12-3 or TRBV12-4 and J is TRBJ1-2, with 7 bases that match TRBD1. Trimming took 5 bases from V and 7 from J; bases not matched to a gene: 4. The CDR3 consists of 12 residues. The CDR3 protein is CASSRQGCGYTF. CDR3 bases: TGTGCCAGCAGTCGACAGGGCTGTGGCTACACCTTC.

The chain has TRBV9 and TRBJ2-3; D is unclear. This CDR3 comprises 13 residues. The V gene's germline CDR1 is SGDLS and CDR2 YYNGEE. With 3 bases removed from V and 2 bases from J, the gap between germline ends came to 7 bases. CDR3 sequence (DNA): TGTGCCAGCAGCGGGTACATCACAGATACGCAGTATTTT. This codes for CASSGYITDTQYF.

The chain joins TRBV7-8 to TRBJ2-7; TRBD1 aligns across 9 bases. This CDR3 has 15 amino acids. Germline V gene lookup returns CDR1 SGHVS and CDR2 FQNEAQ. The trim removed 7 bases at V and 2 bases at J, leaving 9 bases unmatched. The CDR3 DNA follows: TGTGCCAGCAAGGCACGGACAGGGGCCGCCTACGAGCAGTACTTC. Its translation is CASKARTGAAYEQYF. Full variable domain (outside the CDR3, taken from reference TRBV7-8 and TRBJ2-7): GAGVSQSPRYKVAKRGQDVALRCDPISGHVSLFWYQQALGQGPEFLTYFQNEAQLDKSGLPSDRFFAERPEGSVSTLKIQRTQQEDSAVYLCASKARTGAAYEQYFGPGTRLTVT.

This sequence joins TRBV4-1 and TRBJ2-1; either TRBD1 or TRBD2 may fit D (5 bases each). Germline-derived CDR1 and CDR2 are MGHRA and YSYEKL. Trimming pared 3 bases from V and 5 bases from J, leaving 5 bases between. The CDR3 sequence is 12 residues long. The CDR3 sequence: CASSQGHNEQFF. CDR3 DNA: TGCGCCAGCAGCCAGGGACACAATGAGCAGTTCTTC.

This clonotype was observed a handful of times. The chain recombines TRBV5-1 with TRBJ2-1, with 9 bases aligning to TRBD2. V gave up 0 bases and J gave up 10 bases; unmatched junction bases: 2. CDR1 SGHRS and CDR2 YFSETQ come from the germline V gene. This CDR3 comprises 13 residues. This CDR3 reads CASSLEGLAEQFF. Written as DNA, the CDR3 is TGCGCCAGCAGCTTGGAAGGACTAGCGGAGCAGTTCTTC.

The table lists this clonotype with many counts. J is TRBJ2-7 and V is TRBV19; 7 nucleotides align to TRBD2. Looked up from germline, CDR1 is LNHDA and CDR2 is SQIVND (reference sequence). The V segment lost 7 bases and the J segment 5 bases; nucleotides outside the gene matches: 8. This CDR3 comprises 13 residues. CDR3 sequence reads: CASKERGIDEQYF. The CDR3 nucleotides are TGTGCCAGTAAGGAGCGGGGAATCGACGAGCAGTACTTC. The complete variable domain, with remaining parts taken from reference TRBV19 and TRBJ2-7, reads DGGITQSPKYLFRKEGQNVTLSCEQNLNHDAMYWYRQDPGQGLRLIYYSQIVNDFQKGDIAEGYSVSREKKESFPLTVTSAQKNPTAFYLCASKERGIDEQYFGPGTRLTVT.

This chain joins TRBV27 and TRBJ2-7, with 7 positions matching TRBD1. This CDR3 has 17 residues. With 1 base clipped from V and 1 base from J, the junction kept 10 bases outside the gene matches. CDR1 is MNHEY, CDR2 SMNVEV, per germline (reference sequence). As DNA, the CDR3 is TGTGCCAGCAGTTTATACGGTGGACAGGATCGTTCCTACGAGCAGTACTTC. It yields the protein CASSLYGGQDRSYEQYF.

This chain connects TRBV7-6 to TRBJ2-3; weak D call: TRBD2 (5 bases). Trimming removed 4 bases from V and 3 bases from J, with 14 bases in between. Germline CDR1 reads SGHVS; CDR2 reads FNYEAQ. This CDR3 is built from 15 residues. CDR3 residues: CASSSYRGGTDTQYF. CDR3 DNA: TGTGCCAGCAGCTCCTACCGGGGTGGGACAGATACGCAGTATTTT.

This clonotype was picked up one time. The chain is built from TRBV10-3 and TRBJ1-6; weak D call: TRBD1 (6 bases). The length of the CDR3 is 16 residues. Trimming shortened V by 2 bases and J by 10 bases, and 18 bases separated the two germline ends. Germline loops: CDR1 ENHRY, CDR2 SYGVKD. The CDR3 DNA reads TGTGCCATCAGTGAGGAGGGGGGGTGGAAAAGCTCACCCCTCCACTTT. It encodes CAISEEGGWKSSPLHF.

This clonotype has ten or more counts. The rearrangement joins TRBV7-2 to TRBJ1-1; D gene unclear. Per germline, CDR1 SGHTA and CDR2 FQGNSA. The CDR3 sequence is 12 residues long. The germline V and J ends were trimmed by 3 bases and 4 bases, with 6 bases remaining between them. CDR3 bases: TGTGCCAGCAGCTTCATGGGCACTGAAGCTTTCTTT. Its translation is CASSFMGTEAFF.

This clonotype was found a few times. The chain has TRBV20-1 and TRBJ2-5; 14 bases are shared with TRBD2. Germline CDR1 reads DFQATT; CDR2 reads SNEGSKA (reference sequence). With 4 bases clipped from V and 5 bases from J, the junction kept 6 bases outside the gene matches. This CDR3 spans 15 amino acids. The CDR3 sequence is CSAKGTSGSGETQYF. CDR3 bases: TGCAGTGCTAAGGGGACTAGCGGGAGCGGGGAGACCCAGTACTTC.

In its sample, this clonotype was seen a few times. The chain combines TRBV7-2 with TRBJ2-2; the match to TRBD2 covers 9 bases. Looked up from germline, CDR1 is SGHTA and CDR2 is FQGNSA. This CDR3 is built from 17 residues. V shed 0 bases, J shed 5 bases, and the junction held 7 bases outside the gene matches. This CDR3 reads CASSLAGGGAVTGELFF. The CDR3 coding sequence is TGTGCCAGCAGCTTAGCGGGCGGGGGGGCCGTTACCGGGGAGCTGTTTTTT.

This clonotype was counted only a few times. The genes are TRBV7-9 and TRBJ1-1; possible D gene TRBD1, 5 bases. The CDR3 sequence is 13 residues long. The V end was cut by 2 bases, the J end by 4 bases, with 8 bases between. Germline CDR1 SEHNR, CDR2 FQNEAQ (reference sequence). CDR3 in amino acids: CASSLMRGTEAFF. CDR3 sequence (DNA): TGTGCCAGCAGCTTAATGAGGGGCACTGAAGCTTTCTTT.

The V gene is TRBV20-1, the J gene TRBJ2-5, with a weak D call TRBD1 (5 bases). This CDR3 is built from 12 residues. V lost 7 bases, J lost 4 bases, and 13 bases lay in between. CDR1 is DFQATT and CDR2 is SNEGSKA in the germline V gene (reference sequence). The CDR3 DNA is TGCAGTGGGGCGGCAGGGCGAGAGACCCAGTACTTC. It codes for CSGAAGRETQYF.